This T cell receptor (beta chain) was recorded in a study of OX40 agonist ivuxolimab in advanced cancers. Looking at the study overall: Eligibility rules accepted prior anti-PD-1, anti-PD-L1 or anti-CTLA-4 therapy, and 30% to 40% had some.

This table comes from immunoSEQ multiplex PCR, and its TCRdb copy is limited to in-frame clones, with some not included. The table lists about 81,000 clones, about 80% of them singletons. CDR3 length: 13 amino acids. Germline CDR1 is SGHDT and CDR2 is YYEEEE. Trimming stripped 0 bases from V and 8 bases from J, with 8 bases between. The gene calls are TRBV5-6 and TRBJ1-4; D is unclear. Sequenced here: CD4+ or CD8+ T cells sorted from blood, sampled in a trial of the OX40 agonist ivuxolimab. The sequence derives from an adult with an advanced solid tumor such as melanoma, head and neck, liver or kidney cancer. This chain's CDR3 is CASSLAEEEKLFF. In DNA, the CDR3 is TGTGCCAGCAGCTTGGCAGAGGAAGAAAAACTGTTTTTT.